A selection of T cell receptor beta chains follows, all from one sample in a study of beta chain features in type 1 diabetes. The assay was immunoSEQ multiplex PCR, and TCRdb's table has in-frame clones only and misses some. Here the sample spans roughly 500,000 clones, about 29% being singletons. What was sequenced was naive CD4+ T cells from blood. Source of these receptors: a man aged 18 to 30 in good health. CDR3s include the opening cysteine and the closing phenylalanine or tryptophan. The D gene is left open where the match is weak. Clone size, where shown, is once, few, many, or a class for clones that have expanded.

d_gene,j_gene,abundance,v_gene,CDR3nt,CDR3aa
.,TRBJ1-5,.,TRBV7-2,TGTGCCAGCAGCCGCCTTTGGGATCAGCCCCAGCATTTT,CASSRLWDQPQHF
.,TRBJ2-4,.,TRBV5-4,TGTGCCAGCAGCTTGAAGGGGCCGGCCAAAAACATTCAGTACTTC,CASSLKGPAKNIQYF
.,TRBJ1-2,.,TRBV28,TGTGCCAGCACTTACGGTCGGGGTTATGGCTACACCTTC,CASTYGRGYGYTF
.,TRBJ1-2,few,TRBV4-1,TGCGCCAGCAGCCATCAAGTAGGTGGCTACACCTTC,CASSHQVGGYTF
TRBD1,TRBJ2-7,.,TRBV6-5,TGTGCCAGCAGTCAGGGACAGGGCTACGAGCAGTACTTC,CASSQGQGYEQYF
.,TRBJ1-2,.,TRBV30,TGTGCCTGGAGTGTATTTGGGAGCTATGGCTACACCTTC,CAWSVFGSYGYTF
TRBD1,TRBJ2-3,.,TRBV18,TGTGCCAGCTCACCATTTCTAAGGGGGCGCGAGTCCGACGATACGCAGTATTTT,CASSPFLRGRESDDTQYF
.,TRBJ1-2,.,TRBV7-9,TGTGCCAGCAGCTTGCAACAGGGTAACGGCTACACCTTC,CASSLQQGNGYTF
.,TRBJ2-3,.,TRBV6-1,TGTGCCAGCAGTGAACTGGCCTACAACACAGATACGCAGTATTTT,CASSELAYNTDTQYF
.,TRBJ2-4,few,TRBV6-5,TGTGCCAGCAGTCGACAGCTAGCCAAAAACATTCAGTACTTC,CASSRQLAKNIQYF
.,TRBJ2-1,few,TRBV29-1,TGCAGCGGTAGCCCAAGCCCCTACAATGAGCAGTTCTTC,CSGSPSPYNEQFF
.,TRBJ2-1,once,TRBV7-2,TGTGCCAGCAGCTTAGGGAGAGAGGCTGAGCAGTTCTTC,CASSLGREAEQFF
TRBD2,TRBJ2-1,.,TRBV14,TGTGCCAGCAGCTTCGGACTAGCGGGAGGGGACAATGAGCAGTTCTTC,CASSFGLAGGDNEQFF
.,TRBJ2-3,.,TRBV5-1,TGCGCCAGCAGCTTGCCGGGGACAGATACGCAGTATTTT,CASSLPGTDTQYF
.,TRBJ2-1,few,TRBV7-9,TGTGCCAGCCCCCCCCCGGGCCTAGACAATGAGCAGTTCTTC,CASPPPGLDNEQFF
TRBD2,TRBJ2-3,.,TRBV7-2,TGTGCCAGCAGCCGAGTTTCTAGCGGGGGGAGCACAGATACGCAGTATTTT,CASSRVSSGGSTDTQYF
.,TRBJ2-1,.,TRBV4-3,TGCGCCAGCAGCCAGTCCAGTCTCTCCTACAATGAGCAGTTCTTC,CASSQSSLSYNEQFF
.,TRBJ2-7,.,TRBV6-1,TGTGCCAGCAGTGTATCCTACGAGCAGTACTTC,CASSVSYEQYF
.,TRBJ2-5,.,TRBV9,TGTGCCAGCAGCGTAGCGGAATCGGAGACCCAGTACTTC,CASSVAESETQYF
.,TRBJ1-1,few,TRBV30,TGTGCCTGGAGTGTAAGGCGGACGAACACTGAAGCTTTCTTT,CAWSVRRTNTEAFF
.,TRBJ2-3,few,TRBV7-9,TGTGCCAGCAGCTTATTACGGTTCCCAAGCACAGATACGCAGTATTTT,CASSLLRFPSTDTQYF
TRBD2,TRBJ2-5,few,TRBV30,TGTGCCTGGACCGGGACTAGCGTATTTCAAGAGACCCAGTACTTC,CAWTGTSVFQETQYF
TRBD2,TRBJ2-1,.,TRBV7-9,TGTGCCAGCAGCTTAGGACTAGCGGGCAATGAGCAGTTCTTC,CASSLGLAGNEQFF
.,TRBJ2-7,few,TRBV9,TGTGCCAGCAGCGATCGGACTGGAATAGTCCACGAGCAGTACTTC,CASSDRTGIVHEQYF
.,TRBJ1-1,few,TRBV28,TGTGCCAGCAGTTCTCGTACAGCCCTGATGGCTGAAGCTTTCTTT,CASSSRTALMAEAFF
TRBD2,TRBJ2-1,few,TRBV29-1,TGCAGCGTTGTGATCGGACTAGCGGGAGATGAGCAGTTCTTC,CSVVIGLAGDEQFF
.,TRBJ1-1,.,TRBV25-1,TGTGCCAGCAGGGGTCAGGGGAGCACTGAAGCTTTCTTT,CASRGQGSTEAFF
.,TRBJ2-7,few,TRBV4-1,TGCGCCAGCAGCCAGGAGGGAGTTCGATCCTACGAGCAGTACTTC,CASSQEGVRSYEQYF
.,TRBJ2-3,.,TRBV7-9,TGTGCCAGCAGCTTACTGAGACAATCCACAGATACGCAGTATTTT,CASSLLRQSTDTQYF